The 23 T cell receptor beta chains given below trace back to one sample, sequenced in a study of pediatric ulcerative colitis. Profiling relied on immunoSEQ multiplex PCR, and the TCRdb table lists in-frame clones only, not all of them. The table lists tens of thousands of clones, 73% of them singletons. During colonoscopy, one to two rectal pinch biopsies were collected. Sequenced material: gut tissue. The receptors derive from a boy aged 10-17 years with moderate ulcerative colitis.

This clone appeared a few times. The chain is built from TRBV7-9 and TRBJ2-6, with D unclear. V was trimmed by 5 bases and J by 0 bases, leaving 17 bases between them. Germline CDR1 reads SEHNR; CDR2 reads FQNEAQ (reference sequence). The CDR3 is 18 amino acids. The CDR3 here is CASSVPRPKSSGANVLTF. The CDR3 DNA reads as TGTGCCAGCAGCGTCCCCCGCCCCAAATCCTCTGGGGCCAACGTCCTGACTTTC.

The chain links TRBV5-1 to TRBJ1-2; D remains ambiguous. CDR3 length: 13 residues. The germline V gene has CDR1 SGHRS and CDR2 YFSETQ. Trimming removed 0 bases at V and 7 bases at J, with 10 bases between. The CDR3 nucleotides are TGCGCCAGCAGCTTGGCCCCTGGGTCTGGCTACACCTTC. Encoded protein: CASSLAPGSGYTF. Full variable domain (remainder filled in from reference TRBV5-1 and TRBJ1-2): KAGVTQTPRYLIKTRGQQVTLSCSPISGHRSVSWYQQTPGQGLQFLFEYFSETQRNKGNFPGRFSGRQFSNSRSEMNVSTLELGDSALYLCASSLAPGSGYTFGSGTRLTVV.

Regarding this clone: The same CDR3 also results from other DNA sequences found in this sample. The V call is TRBV29-1, the J call TRBJ2-3, with D possibly called TRBD1 or TRBD2 (6 bases each). CDR1 and CDR2 from the germline V gene are SQVTM and ANQGSEA. V was trimmed by 4 bases and J by 3 bases, leaving 23 bases between them. The CDR3 has 17 residues. The CDR3 nucleotides are TGCAGCGTTGGCGGGCTCTTGGGACACGGGAGTACAGATACGCAGTATTTT. Encoded protein: CSVGGLLGHGSTDTQYF.

The V call is TRBV21-1, the J call TRBJ1-1. TRBV21-1 counts as a pseudogene. The CDR3 loop spans 17 amino acids. CDR3 sequence (DNA): TGTGCCAGCAGATGCGGGGGCAGCTGCCCAAAAAACACTGAAGCTTTCTTT. Amino acids: CASRCGGSCPKNTEAFF.

The genes are TRBV23-1 and TRBJ2-3; no clear D. TRBV23-1 is an ORF for which the function is uncertain. With 1 base removed from V and 1 base from J, the gap between germline ends came to 3 bases. The CDR3 is 13 residues long. CDR3 protein: CASSQLGTDTQYF. CDR3 DNA sequence: TGCGCCAGCAGTCAATTGGGCACAGATACGCAGTATTTT.

The rearrangement uses TRBV19 and TRBJ2-7, with 7 bases matching TRBD2. The CDR3 extends over 15 amino acids. Germline-derived CDR1 and CDR2 are LNHDA and SQIVND (reference sequence). The junction had 11 bases not matched to a gene; V was cut back by 7 bases and J by 2 bases. In nucleotides, the CDR3 is TGTGCCAGTACCCCGTGGAAGCGGGGACCCTACGAGCAGTACTTC. Translation: CASTPWKRGPYEQYF.

V gene TRBV5-1 combines with J gene TRBJ2-2, with D tentatively TRBD1 or TRBD2 (5 bases each). The V gene's germline CDR1 is SGHRS and CDR2 YFSETQ. This CDR3 has 15 amino acids. V gave up 1 base and J gave up 3 bases, with 10 bases separating them. The CDR3 region has the DNA TGCGCCAGCAGCTTGCCGGGACCGTACACCGGGGAGCTGTTTTTT. Translated, it gives CASSLPGPYTGELFF.

The J gene is TRBJ2-7, the V gene TRBV27, with D perhaps matching TRBD1 (6 bases). Germline V gives CDR1 MNHEY, CDR2 SMNVEV (reference sequence). V shed 5 bases and J shed 6 bases, with 14 bases lying between them. The CDR3 length is 13 residues. The CDR3 DNA reads TGTGCCAGCAGTGACCTACAGGGATCCGAGCAGTACTTC. The encoded protein is CASSDLQGSEQYF.

V gene TRBV18 combines with J gene TRBJ2-7, with D perhaps TRBD1 (6 bases). Germline V gene data show CDR1 as KGHSH and CDR2 as LQKENI. V was pared by 4 bases and J by 0 bases, with 13 bases between. There are 15 residues in the CDR3. The CDR3 here is CASSREDRRSYEQYF. DNA of the CDR3: TGTGCCAGCTCACGCGAGGACAGACGCTCCTACGAGCAGTACTTC. Combining the CDR3 with reference TRBV18 and TRBJ2-7 gives the whole variable domain NAGVMQNPRHLVRRRGQEARLRCSPMKGHSHVYWYRQLPEEGLKFMVYLQKENIIDESGMPKERFSAEFPKEGPSILRIQQVVRGDSAAYFCASSREDRRSYEQYFGPGTRLTVT.

The rearrangement links TRBV5-1 to TRBJ2-2, with D unresolved. From germline, CDR1 is SGHRS and CDR2 YFSETQ. The CDR3 has 15 residues. V lost 5 bases to trimming and J lost 2 bases, with 13 bases between them. CDR3 coding DNA: TGCGCCAGCAGGGGCGAGGCAGTTAACACCGGGGAGCTGTTTTTT. It codes for CASRGEAVNTGELFF.

Within the sample, this clone is medium-sized. This chain connects TRBV10-1 to TRBJ1-3; a possible D gene is TRBD1 (6 bases). Trimming shortened V by 6 bases and J by 2 bases, and 14 bases separated the two germline ends. The CDR3 totals 15 residues. Per the germline V gene, CDR1 is WNHNN and CDR2 is SYGVQD (reference sequence). The CDR3 sequence is CASSPGDRPGNTIYF. For the CDR3, the DNA is TGCGCCAGCAGCCCAGGGGATCGGCCTGGAAACACCATATATTTT.

This clone was counted between two and nine times. The rearrangement links TRBV10-3 to TRBJ2-5; TRBD2 aligns across 7 bases. V lost 5 bases, J lost 3 bases, and 9 bases stayed unmatched. Germline V gene sequence: CDR1 ENHRY, CDR2 SYGVKD. This CDR3 has 15 residues. The CDR3 DNA reads TGTGCCATCAGTACAGCGGGGACCCTTAAAGAGACCCAGTACTTC. Amino acids: CAISTAGTLKETQYF.

V usage is TRBV11-3 and J usage is TRBJ2-1; 10 nucleotides agree with TRBD1. Losses at the gene ends were 5 bases for V and 6 bases for J; bases not matched to a gene: 7. Germline values: CDR1 SGHNT, CDR2 YENEEA. The CDR3 sequence is 15 residues long. CDR3 protein: CASSPGTGEGNEQFF. The CDR3 DNA reads as TGTGCCAGCAGCCCGGGGACAGGGGAGGGCAATGAGCAGTTCTTC.

A single count supports this clone. This chain joins TRBV11-2 and TRBJ2-5, with D uncertain. Trimming removed 5 bases from V and 7 bases from J, with 20 bases in between. Germline lookup yields CDR1 SGHAT and CDR2 FQNNGV. The CDR3 length is 15 residues. CDR3 loop: CASSPYRPLDGTQYF. CDR3 in DNA: TGTGCCAGCAGCCCCTATAGGCCGTTGGATGGGACCCAGTACTTC. Complete variable domain (other parts from reference TRBV11-2 and TRBJ2-5): EAGVAQSPRYKIIEKRQSVAFWCNPISGHATLYWYQQILGQGPKLLIQFQNNGVVDDSQLPKDRFSAERLKGVDSTLKIQPAKLEDSAVYLCASSPYRPLDGTQYFGPGTRLLVL.

The table lists this clone with a few counts. Germline and junction disagree at one end, which may indicate a read error. This chain connects TRBV7-7 to TRBJ2-5; weak D call: TRBD2 (7 bases). The CDR3 covers 16 residues. Germline CDR1 reads SSHAT; CDR2 reads FNYEAQ (reference sequence). The chain's CDR3 is CASSLGGARRQETQYF. The DNA of the CDR3 is TGTGCTAGCAGCTTAGGGGGGGCTCGGAGGCAAGAGACCCAGTACTTC.

The chain recombines TRBV4-2 with TRBJ2-7, with D maybe TRBD2 (5 bases). Germline CDR1 LGHNA, CDR2 YNFKEQ. The CDR3 has 11 amino acids. Trimming left V 8 bases short and J 5 bases short, with 10 bases between. The DNA of the CDR3 is TGTGCCAGCGGTCACGGGGACGAGCAGTACTTC. This translates into CASGHGDEQYF.

The genes are TRBV7-2 and TRBJ2-3; 10 bases agree with TRBD2. Germline assignment: CDR1 SGHTA and CDR2 FQGNSA. The CDR3 runs to 15 residues. J lost 5 bases, V lost 4 bases, and 6 bases had no gene match. The CDR3 DNA follows: TGTGCCAGCAGCTCAAGGAGGACTAGCGGAGATACGCAGTATTTT. Translation: CASSSRRTSGDTQYF.

This clone was counted a few times. This chain connects TRBV4-2 to TRBJ2-2; perhaps TRBD1 as D (5 bases). CDR1 is LGHNA, CDR2 YNFKEQ, per germline. Trimming took off 0 bases at V and 5 bases at J, with 10 bases between the two ends. CDR3 size: 15 residues. The CDR3 protein is CASSQDRVGTGELFF. DNA of the CDR3: TGTGCCAGCAGCCAAGACAGGGTGGGGACCGGGGAGCTGTTTTTT.

J is TRBJ2-6 and V is TRBV11-3; TRBD2 agrees at 9 bases. V lost 1 base, J lost 0 bases, and 4 bases stayed unmatched. The CDR3 runs 18 residues. Germline V lookup: CDR1 SGHNT, CDR2 YENEEA. The DNA for the CDR3 is TGTGCCAGCAGCTTAGGAGCGGGAGGTGTCTCTGGGGCCAACGTCCTGACTTTC. Translation: CASSLGAGGVSGANVLTF.

The chain has TRBV19 and TRBJ1-5; TRBD1 aligns across 9 bases. With 3 bases clipped from V and 6 bases from J, the junction kept 6 bases outside the gene matches. From germline, CDR1 is LNHDA and CDR2 SQIVND (reference sequence). The CDR3 spans 15 residues. The DNA of the CDR3 is TGTGCCAGTAGTATTAACAGGGGGCCTGGTCAGCCCCAGCATTTT. This codes for CASSINRGPGQPQHF.

Relative to its sample, this clone is medium-sized (0.01 to 0.1%). The V and J genes are TRBV28 and TRBJ1-5; no clear D gene. Trimming removed 3 bases from V and 3 bases from J, with 12 bases in between. The CDR3 is 15 amino acids. CDR1 is MDHEN and CDR2 is SYDVKM in the germline V gene. The CDR3: CASSLIRSFNQPQHF. The CDR3 DNA sequence: TGTGCCAGCAGTTTGATAAGGTCCTTCAATCAGCCCCAGCATTTT.

J is TRBJ2-1 and V is TRBV4-1; D ambiguous. Looked up from germline, CDR1 is MGHRA and CDR2 is YSYEKL. This CDR3 is built from 16 residues. V was cut by 0 bases and J by 0 bases, with 9 bases left in between. The CDR3 coding sequence is TGCGCCAGCAGCCAAGATCGTTCGGACTCCTACAATGAGCAGTTCTTC. This codes for CASSQDRSDSYNEQFF.

The J gene is TRBJ1-1, the V gene TRBV4-3; perhaps TRBD1 as D (5 bases). V was pared by 0 bases and J by 1 base, with 12 bases between. The CDR3 sequence is 16 residues long. The V gene's germline CDR1 is LGHNA and CDR2 YSLEER. The CDR3 DNA reads TGCGCCAGCAGCCAAGAGCTAGGGAGGGGGAACACTGAAGCTTTCTTT. Translation gives CASSQELGRGNTEAFF.